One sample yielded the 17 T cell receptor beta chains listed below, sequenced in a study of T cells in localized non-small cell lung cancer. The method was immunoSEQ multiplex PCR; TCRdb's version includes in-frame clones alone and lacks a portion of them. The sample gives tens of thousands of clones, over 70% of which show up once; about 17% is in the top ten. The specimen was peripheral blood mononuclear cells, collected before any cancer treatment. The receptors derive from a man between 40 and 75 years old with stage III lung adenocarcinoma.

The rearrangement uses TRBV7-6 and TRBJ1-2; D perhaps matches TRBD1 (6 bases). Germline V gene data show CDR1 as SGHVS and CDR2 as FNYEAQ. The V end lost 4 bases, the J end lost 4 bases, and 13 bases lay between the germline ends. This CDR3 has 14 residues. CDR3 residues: CASSSTGAGYGYTF. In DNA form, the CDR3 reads TGTGCCAGCAGCTCCACGGGGGCTGGCTATGGCTACACCTTC.

The CDR3 spells CASSLNGVNYGYTF. The CDR3 DNA is TGTGCCAGCAGCTTAAACGGGGTCAACTATGGCTACACCTTC. The genes are TRBV11-2 and TRBJ1-2; D is unresolved. The CDR3 is made up of 14 amino acids. Germline CDR1 and CDR2: SGHAT and FQNNGV. Trimming took 2 bases from V and 2 from J, leaving 9 bases between them.

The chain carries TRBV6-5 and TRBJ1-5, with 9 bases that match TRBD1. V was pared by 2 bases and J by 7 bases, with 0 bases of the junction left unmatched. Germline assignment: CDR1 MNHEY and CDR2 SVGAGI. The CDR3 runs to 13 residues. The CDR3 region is CASSYTGGQPQHF. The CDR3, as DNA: TGTGCCAGCAGTTACACAGGGGGCCAGCCCCAGCATTTT.

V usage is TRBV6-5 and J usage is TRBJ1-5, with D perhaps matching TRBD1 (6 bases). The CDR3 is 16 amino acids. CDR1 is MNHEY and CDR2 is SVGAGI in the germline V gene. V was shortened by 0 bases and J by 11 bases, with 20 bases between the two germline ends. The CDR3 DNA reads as TGTGCCAGCAGTTACTCCGCCGGGACAAACCCGAAGGCCCAGCATTTT. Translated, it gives CASSYSAGTNPKAQHF.

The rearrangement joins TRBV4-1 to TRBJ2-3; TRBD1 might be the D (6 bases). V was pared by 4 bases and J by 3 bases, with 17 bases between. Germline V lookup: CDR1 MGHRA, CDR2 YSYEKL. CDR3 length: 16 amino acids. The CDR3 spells CASSRPQGQRTDTQYF. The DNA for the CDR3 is TGCGCCAGCAGCCGCCCACAGGGACAACGGACAGATACGCAGTATTTT.

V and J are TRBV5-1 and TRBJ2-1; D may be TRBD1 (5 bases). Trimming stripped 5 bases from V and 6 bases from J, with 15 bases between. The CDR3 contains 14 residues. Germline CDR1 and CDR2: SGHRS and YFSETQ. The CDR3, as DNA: TGCGCCAGCAGAGTAACAGGTATCCGCAATGAGCAGTTCTTC. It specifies CASRVTGIRNEQFF.

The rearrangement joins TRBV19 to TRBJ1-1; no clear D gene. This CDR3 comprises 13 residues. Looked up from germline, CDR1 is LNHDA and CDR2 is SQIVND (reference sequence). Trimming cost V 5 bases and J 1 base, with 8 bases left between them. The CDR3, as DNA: TGTGCCAGTAGTTTTTCAGGGAACACTGAAGCTTTCTTT. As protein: CASSFSGNTEAFF.

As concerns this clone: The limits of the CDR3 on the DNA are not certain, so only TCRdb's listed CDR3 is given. This chain's CDR3 is CASSTSDYGYTF. The J gene is TRBJ1-2, the V gene TRBV6-5. The CDR3 region is 12 residues in length, termini included. The V gene's germline CDR1 is MNHEY and CDR2 SVGAGI.

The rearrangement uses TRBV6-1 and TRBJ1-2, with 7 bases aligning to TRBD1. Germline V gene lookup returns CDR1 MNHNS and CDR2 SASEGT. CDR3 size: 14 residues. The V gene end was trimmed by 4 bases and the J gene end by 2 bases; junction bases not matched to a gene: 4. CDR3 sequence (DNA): TGTGCCAGCAGTGTTGAGGGGGCCAACTATGGCTACACCTTC. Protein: CASSVEGANYGYTF.

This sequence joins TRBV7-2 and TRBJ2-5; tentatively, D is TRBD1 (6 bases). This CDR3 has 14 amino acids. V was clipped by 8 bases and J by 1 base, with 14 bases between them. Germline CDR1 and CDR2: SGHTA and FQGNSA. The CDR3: CASGTQASQETQYF. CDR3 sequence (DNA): TGTGCCAGCGGGACACAGGCTTCCCAAGAGACCCAGTACTTC.

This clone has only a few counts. The chain's CDR3 is CASSQGGGDPGLRGTEAFF. The CDR3 DNA is TGTGCCAGCAGCCAAGGAGGGGGGGACCCTGGGTTACGGGGCACTGAAGCTTTCTTT. The chain has TRBV14 and TRBJ1-1, with D tentatively TRBD1 (6 bases). The CDR3 consists of 19 residues. Germline CDR1 reads SGHDN; CDR2 reads FVKESK. Trimming cost V 1 base and J 4 bases, with 25 bases left between them.

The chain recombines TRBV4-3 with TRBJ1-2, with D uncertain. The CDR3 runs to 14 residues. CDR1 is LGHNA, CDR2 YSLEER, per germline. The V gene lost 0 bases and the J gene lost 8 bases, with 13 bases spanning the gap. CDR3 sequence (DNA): TGCGCCAGCAGCCAAGATGGCAACCTGGGGGGCTACACCTTC. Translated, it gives CASSQDGNLGGYTF.

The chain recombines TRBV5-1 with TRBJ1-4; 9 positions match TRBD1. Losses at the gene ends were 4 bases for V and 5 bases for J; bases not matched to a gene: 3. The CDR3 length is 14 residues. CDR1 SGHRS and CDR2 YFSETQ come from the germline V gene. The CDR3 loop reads CASSPGQGNEKLFF. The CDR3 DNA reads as TGCGCCAGCAGCCCGGGACAGGGAAATGAAAAACTGTTTTTT.

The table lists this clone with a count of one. The CDR3 DNA sequence: TGCGCCAGCAGGGAAGGGGGAGCTACTGGAGATACGCAGTATTTT. Translation: CASREGGATGDTQYF. The V gene is TRBV5-1, the J gene TRBJ2-3; D is perhaps TRBD1 (6 bases). Germline V gene lookup returns CDR1 SGHRS and CDR2 YFSETQ. V lost 5 bases, J lost 5 bases, and 18 bases lay in between. The CDR3 consists of 15 residues.

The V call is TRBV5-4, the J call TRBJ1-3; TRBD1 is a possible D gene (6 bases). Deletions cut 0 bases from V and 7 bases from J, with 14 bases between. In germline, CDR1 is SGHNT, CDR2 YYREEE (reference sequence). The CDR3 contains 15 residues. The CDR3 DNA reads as TGTGCCAGCAGCTTGGGACAGACTACAGGGAACACCATATATTTT. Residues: CASSLGQTTGNTIYF.

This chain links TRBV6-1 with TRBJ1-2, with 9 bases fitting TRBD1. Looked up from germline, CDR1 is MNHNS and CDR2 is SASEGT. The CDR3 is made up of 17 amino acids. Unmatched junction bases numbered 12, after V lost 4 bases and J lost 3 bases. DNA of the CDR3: TGTGCCAGCAGTGTACTCTCGGGGACAGGGAACGACTATGGCTACACCTTC. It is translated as CASSVLSGTGNDYGYTF.

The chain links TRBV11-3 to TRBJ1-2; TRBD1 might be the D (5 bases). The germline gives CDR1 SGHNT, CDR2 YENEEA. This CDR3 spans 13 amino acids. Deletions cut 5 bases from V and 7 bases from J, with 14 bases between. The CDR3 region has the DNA TGTGCCAGCAGCAGTGGGACCGAGAGTGGCTACACCTTC. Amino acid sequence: CASSSGTESGYTF.